Presented here are 8 T cell receptor beta chains from one specimen sequenced in a study of monozygotic twins with cystic fibrosis. TCRdb keeps only in-frame clones here, not all; method: immunoSEQ multiplex PCR. The sample has about 36,000 clones, around 82% seen once. The sequencing input was blood. The receptor source for this set is a girl aged 2 to 10 with cystic fibrosis.

The chain couples TRBV4-3 to TRBJ2-7; 8 nucleotides align to TRBD1. This CDR3 region has 16 residues. V dropped 3 bases and J dropped 4; count of bases not matched to a gene: 11. Germline assignment: CDR1 LGHNA and CDR2 YSLEER. CDR3 protein: CASSQAPDRELYEQYF. The CDR3 nucleotides are TGCGCCAGCAGCCAGGCCCCGGACAGGGAATTATACGAGCAGTACTTC.

This chain links TRBV5-1 with TRBJ2-3, with unresolved D. V lost 2 bases and J lost 0, with 10 bases in between. The CDR3 consists of 15 residues. Germline assignment: CDR1 SGHRS and CDR2 YFSETQ. CDR3 coding DNA: TGCGCCAGCAGCTTTAGACGTCAGAGCACAGATACGCAGTATTTT. This gives the protein CASSFRRQSTDTQYF.

This clone occurred a few times. The rearrangement joins TRBV6-1 to TRBJ1-2, with a possible D match to TRBD1 (6 bases). Trimming stripped 2 bases from V and 0 bases from J, with 10 bases between. The CDR3 contains 15 residues. Germline CDR1 is MNHNS and CDR2 is SASEGT. The CDR3 DNA sequence: TGTGCCAGCAGTGAAAGCACAGGGCCTAACTATGGCTACACCTTC. Protein product: CASSESTGPNYGYTF.

The CDR3: CASSPKGASNQPQHF. The CDR3 DNA follows: TGTGCCAGCTCACCAAAGGGAGCTAGCAATCAGCCCCAGCATTTT. This chain links TRBV18 with TRBJ1-5; no clear D. V was clipped by 2 bases and J by 0 bases, with 8 bases between them. This CDR3 region has 15 residues. Germline CDR1 KGHSH, CDR2 LQKENI.

CDR3: CASSLRGPGGETQYF. The DNA for the CDR3 is TGCGCCAGCAGCTTGCGGGGCCCGGGAGGAGAGACCCAGTACTTC. The genes are TRBV5-1 and TRBJ2-5; 7 positions match TRBD2. V lost 1 base, J lost 4 bases, and 7 bases stayed unmatched. The V gene's germline CDR1 is SGHRS and CDR2 YFSETQ. CDR3 size: 15 residues.

The chain is built from TRBV6-1 and TRBJ2-3; 8 nucleotides match TRBD2. J gave up 4 bases and V 3 bases, and 12 bases lay outside the gene matches. This CDR3 spans 17 amino acids. CDR1 is MNHNS, CDR2 SASEGT, per germline. This CDR3 is CASSDPGLASPADTQYF. Written as DNA, the CDR3 is TGTGCCAGCAGTGACCCTGGACTAGCAAGTCCGGCAGATACGCAGTATTTT.

This chain joins TRBV4-3 and TRBJ2-7; the D call may be TRBD1 or TRBD2 (5 bases each). CDR3 length: 15 amino acids. Trimming shortened V by 1 base and J by 1 base, and 11 bases separated the two germline ends. From germline, CDR1 is LGHNA and CDR2 YSLEER. The CDR3 DNA follows: TGCGCCAGCAGCCAAGTCCCTGAGGGGTCCTACGAGCAGTACTTC. This encodes CASSQVPEGSYEQYF.

The V gene is TRBV23-1, the J gene TRBJ1-1, with TRBD1 as a possible D gene (5 bases). TRBV23-1 is labeled an ORF, and its function is uncertain. V dropped 7 bases and J dropped 3 bases, with 21 bases sitting between them. CDR3 length: 16 amino acids. This chain's CDR3 is CASKGPPQGCDTEAFF. DNA of the CDR3: TGCGCCAGCAAGGGTCCACCGCAGGGATGTGACACTGAAGCTTTCTTT.